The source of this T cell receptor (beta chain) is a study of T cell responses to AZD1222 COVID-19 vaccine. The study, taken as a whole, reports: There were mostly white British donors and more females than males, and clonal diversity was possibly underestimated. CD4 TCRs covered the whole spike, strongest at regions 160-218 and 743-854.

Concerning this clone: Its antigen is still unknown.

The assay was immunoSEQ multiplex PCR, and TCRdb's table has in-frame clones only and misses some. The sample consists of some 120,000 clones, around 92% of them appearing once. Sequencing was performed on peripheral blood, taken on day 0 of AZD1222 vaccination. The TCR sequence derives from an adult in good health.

CDR3 nucleotides: TGTGCCAGCAGTTCCTTGAGGGGATGGACCGGGGAGCTGTTTTTT. Translation: CASSSLRGWTGELFF. This chain joins TRBV28 and TRBJ2-2; tentatively, D is TRBD1 or TRBD2 (5 bases each). This CDR3 is 15 amino acids long. V was cut by 4 bases and J by 5 bases, with 14 bases left in between. CDR1 is MDHEN and CDR2 is SYDVKM in the germline V gene.